This TCR beta chain was identified during a study of T cell repertoires in cytomegalovirus infection. TCRdb reanalysed the reads using MiXCR and keeps one entry per CDR3 protein. The table records about 260,000 distinct CDR3 sequences, 9.1% of them present only once. Germline V gene lookup returns CDR1 SGHTA and CDR2 FQGNSA. Unmatched junction bases numbered 10, after V lost 4 bases and J lost 3 bases. The CDR3 contains 18 residues. The chain carries TRBV7-2 and TRBJ2-3; 13 nucleotides match TRBD2. Sequencing used PBMCs. This TCR was recovered from a human donor in good health (CMV status not recorded). Some clones in this sample may be carry-over from other donors' samples. CDR3 nucleotides: TGTGCCAGCAGCTACAATCCCCTGGGACTAGCGGGAACAGATACGCAGTATTTT. Translation: CASSYNPLGLAGTDTQYF.